The 29 T cell receptor beta chains listed next were all sequenced from one sample in a study of blood T cell repertoires in COVID-19. Assay: immunoSEQ multiplex PCR; the TCRdb copy retains only in-frame clones and omits some. The sample lists about 270,000 clones, around 86% occurring once. Sequencing used peripheral blood. These TCRs come from a woman at least 80 years old with COVID-19, enrolled during active disease.

The V call is TRBV7-9, the J call TRBJ1-5; D is possibly TRBD1 (5 bases). The germline V gene has CDR1 SEHNR and CDR2 FQNEAQ (reference sequence). Trimming stripped 0 bases from V and 2 bases from J, with 5 bases between. The CDR3 is made up of 14 amino acids. The CDR3 DNA is TGTGCCAGCAGCTTAGCAGGGGGCAATCAGCCCCAGCATTTT. Amino acids: CASSLAGGNQPQHF.

The chain carries TRBV6-5 and TRBJ1-1; TRBD1 aligns across 7 bases. V dropped 8 bases and J dropped 0; count of bases not matched to a gene: 9. Germline values: CDR1 MNHEY, CDR2 SVGAGI. The CDR3 is 15 amino acids. CDR3 nucleotides: TGTGCCAGCTCGCGGTTGGGACAGATGAACACTGAAGCTTTCTTT. Translation: CASSRLGQMNTEAFF.

The V gene is TRBV10-3, the J gene TRBJ1-1; no clear D gene. V was cut by 3 bases and J by 2 bases, with 10 bases left in between. The CDR3 consists of 14 residues. Germline CDR1 and CDR2: ENHRY and SYGVKD. The CDR3 sequence: CAISDSGRNTEAFF. DNA for the CDR3: TGTGCCATCAGTGACTCTGGCCGTAACACTGAAGCTTTCTTT.

The chain links TRBV7-8 to TRBJ1-5, with D uncertain. V shed 5 bases and J shed 5 bases, with 19 bases lying between them. The CDR3 spans 16 residues. The V gene's germline CDR1 is SGHVS and CDR2 FQNEAQ. CDR3 sequence: CASSPGSGLSDQPQHF. CDR3 coding DNA: TGTGCCAGCAGCCCAGGCAGTGGACTCAGCGATCAGCCCCAGCATTTT.

The chain couples TRBV30 to TRBJ2-2, with 14 bases lining up with TRBD2. The CDR3 covers 16 residues. Trimming removed 4 bases from V and 1 base from J; junction bases left unmatched: 2. Germline values: CDR1 GTSNPN, CDR2 SVGIG (reference sequence). The CDR3 DNA follows: TGTGCCTGGAACGGACTAGCGGGGGGGAACACCGGGGAGCTGTTTTTT. The encoded protein is CAWNGLAGGNTGELFF.

The gene calls are TRBV30 and TRBJ1-5; 10 nucleotides match TRBD1. Germline-derived CDR1 and CDR2 are GTSNPN and SVGIG (reference sequence). CDR3 length: 18 amino acids. With V trimmed by 1 base and J by 9 bases, 18 bases remained unmatched. DNA for the CDR3: TGTGCCTGGAGTGGCACTTCCTCTCCGGGACAGGGGTGGCGGCCCCAGCATTTT. Protein sequence: CAWSGTSSPGQGWRPQHF.

The chain couples TRBV7-9 to TRBJ1-1, with D possibly being TRBD1 (5 bases). V shed 1 base and J shed 3 bases, with 9 bases lying between them. The CDR3 extends over 14 amino acids. The germline CDR1 and CDR2 sequences are SEHNR and FQNEAQ (reference sequence). The CDR3 spells CASSLGRGDTEAFF. CDR3 coding DNA: TGTGCCAGCAGCTTAGGCCGGGGGGACACTGAAGCTTTCTTT.

The J gene is TRBJ2-5, the V gene TRBV5-1; 7 bases align to TRBD1. The CDR3 is 14 residues long. J gave up 2 bases and V 1 base, and 2 bases lay outside the gene matches. The germline gives CDR1 SGHRS, CDR2 YFSETQ. CDR3 sequence (DNA): TGCGCCAGCAGCTTGACAGGGGCTCAAGAGACCCAGTACTTC. Protein product: CASSLTGAQETQYF.

The chain uses TRBV5-1 and TRBJ1-4; 7 bases fit TRBD1. This CDR3 has 16 amino acids. Germline trimming cut 4 bases from V and 0 bases from J; bases unmatched to any gene: 6. Germline lookup yields CDR1 SGHRS and CDR2 YFSETQ. This chain's CDR3 is CASSPGQIATNEKLFF. The CDR3 bases are TGCGCCAGCAGCCCGGGACAGATTGCAACTAATGAAAAACTGTTTTTT.

This chain links TRBV2 with TRBJ1-6, with 8 bases identical to TRBD1. The V gene's germline CDR1 is SNHLY and CDR2 FYNNEI. CDR3 length: 17 amino acids. V shed 6 bases, J shed 0 bases, and the junction held 7 bases outside the gene matches. The CDR3 region has the DNA TGTGCCAGCAGAGGACAGGGCCAAAGCTCCTATAATTCACCCCTCCACTTT. Amino acid sequence: CASRGQGQSSYNSPLHF.

The chain recombines TRBV12-5 with TRBJ2-1; 8 bases match TRBD1. CDR3 length: 19 residues. The trim removed 1 base at V and 0 bases at J, leaving 11 bases unmatched. Germline loops: CDR1 LGHNT, CDR2 FRNRAP. The CDR3 sequence is CASGLARTGLGYSYNEQFF. The CDR3 coding sequence is TGTGCTAGTGGTTTGGCAAGGACAGGGTTGGGGTACTCCTACAATGAGCAGTTCTTC.

The V gene is TRBV6-5, the J gene TRBJ2-7; 8 nucleotides align to TRBD2. With V trimmed by 0 bases and J by 2 bases, 3 bases remained unmatched. CDR1 and CDR2 from the germline V gene are MNHEY and SVGAGI. The CDR3 runs to 15 residues. The CDR3 loop reads CASSYSRGGAYEQYV. CDR3 bases: TGTGCCAGCAGTTACTCACGGGGGGGAGCCTACGAGCAGTACGTC.

The gene calls are TRBV7-2 and TRBJ1-4; TRBD1 aligns across 8 bases. CDR1 is SGHTA and CDR2 is FQGNSA in the germline V gene. The CDR3 spans 16 residues. V lost 1 base, J lost 5 bases, and 6 bases stayed unmatched. CDR3 in DNA: TGTGCCAGCAGCTTAGTGGGTTGGACAGGGAATGAAAAACTGTTTTTT. Protein product: CASSLVGWTGNEKLFF.

The chain has TRBV2 and TRBJ2-3, with 12 positions matching TRBD2. From germline, CDR1 is SNHLY and CDR2 FYNNEI. The V segment lost 7 bases and the J segment 2 bases; nucleotides outside the gene matches: 7. The CDR3 has 16 residues. DNA of the CDR3: TGTGCCAGCACACTAGCGGGGGGCCGGAACACAGATACGCAGTATTTT. As protein: CASTLAGGRNTDTQYF.

J is TRBJ1-6 and V is TRBV7-6; D remains ambiguous. The CDR3 loop spans 16 amino acids. V was trimmed by 0 bases and J by 9 bases, leaving 15 bases between them. The germline gives CDR1 SGHVS, CDR2 FNYEAQ. The CDR3 spells CASSLAWGARGSPLHF. The CDR3 region has the DNA TGTGCCAGCAGCTTAGCTTGGGGAGCTCGGGGTTCACCCCTCCACTTT.

V and J are TRBV7-9 and TRBJ1-2, with D unresolved. Germline values: CDR1 SEHNR, CDR2 FQNEAQ (reference sequence). The V gene lost 5 bases and the J gene lost 7 bases, with 8 bases spanning the gap. The CDR3 extends over 11 amino acids. CDR3 nucleotide sequence: TGTGCCAGCAGCCCCGGGAGTGGCTACACCTTC. It encodes CASSPGSGYTF.

The chain is built from TRBV5-1 and TRBJ1-1; D call uncertain. The CDR3 loop spans 11 amino acids. V was shortened by 7 bases and J by 6 bases, with 10 bases between the two germline ends. The germline V gene encodes CDR1 SGHRS and CDR2 YFSETQ. CDR3 sequence (DNA): TGCGCCAGCGGTCGGGGTCCTGAAGCTTTCTTT. As protein: CASGRGPEAFF. Full variable domain (rest looked up from reference TRBV5-1 and TRBJ1-1): KAGVTQTPRYLIKTRGQQVTLSCSPISGHRSVSWYQQTPGQGLQFLFEYFSETQRNKGNFPGRFSGRQFSNSRSEMNVSTLELGDSALYLCASGRGPEAFFGQGTRLTVV.

The chain employs TRBV7-2 and TRBJ1-5; D may be TRBD1 (6 bases). This CDR3 comprises 13 residues. Germline loops: CDR1 SGHTA, CDR2 FQGNSA. V dropped 5 bases and J dropped 7 bases, with 12 bases sitting between them. The CDR3: CASSVDRDQPQHF. CDR3 DNA: TGTGCCAGCAGCGTGGACAGAGACCAGCCCCAGCATTTT.

This clone was counted only a few times. The chain joins TRBV7-9 to TRBJ2-5; 11 bases are shared with TRBD2. V lost 4 bases, J lost 11 bases, and 9 bases stayed unmatched. The length of the CDR3 is 14 residues. Germline values: CDR1 SEHNR, CDR2 FQNEAQ (reference sequence). The chain's CDR3 is CASSSGTSGWLQYF. CDR3 coding DNA: TGTGCCAGCAGCTCCGGGACTAGCGGATGGTTACAGTACTTC.

V is TRBV6-5 and J is TRBJ1-4, with D unresolved. The CDR3 is 15 amino acids. V gave up 6 bases and J gave up 0 bases, with 11 bases separating them. The germline V gene encodes CDR1 MNHEY and CDR2 SVGAGI. The CDR3 here is CASRAELTTNEKLFF. Here the CDR3 DNA reads TGTGCCAGCAGGGCGGAACTAACAACTAATGAAAAACTGTTTTTT.

The chain uses TRBV7-9 and TRBJ1-2, with D unresolved. Germline CDR1 reads SEHNR; CDR2 reads FQNEAQ (reference sequence). This CDR3 comprises 14 residues. Deletions cut 5 bases from V and 14 bases from J, with 24 bases between. CDR3 sequence (DNA): TGTGCCAGCAGCCCCCTCTTGATGGGGATCCCGGGGACCTTC. The encoded protein is CASSPLLMGIPGTF.

As regards this clone: Other DNA sequences in the sample encode the same CDR3. The V and J genes are TRBV30 and TRBJ1-5; possible D gene TRBD1, 5 bases. CDR1 is GTSNPN and CDR2 is SVGIG in the germline V gene (reference sequence). Trimming shortened V by 1 base and J by 4 bases, and 8 bases separated the two germline ends. The CDR3 loop spans 13 amino acids. This chain's CDR3 is CAWSGGGNQPQHF. CDR3 DNA sequence: TGTGCCTGGAGTGGTGGGGGGAATCAGCCCCAGCATTTT.

CDR3 residues: CASSTARGRYTF. As DNA, the CDR3 is TGTGCCAGCAGCACCGCCAGGGGTCGCTACACCTTC. The chain recombines TRBV21-1 with TRBJ1-2; TRBD1 reflects the table's D call only, with no check against the DNA. TRBV21-1 is a pseudogene locus. The CDR3 has 12 residues.

The chain joins TRBV10-3 to TRBJ1-2; the match to TRBD1 covers 9 bases. This CDR3 contains 15 residues. With 10 bases clipped from V and 0 bases from J, the junction kept 9 bases outside the gene matches. Germline V gives CDR1 ENHRY, CDR2 SYGVKD. The CDR3 is CATGQGSAANYGYTF. CDR3 coding DNA: TGTGCCACCGGACAGGGGAGCGCGGCTAACTATGGCTACACCTTC.

The V and J genes are TRBV7-2 and TRBJ2-5; the match to TRBD2 covers 7 bases. The germline gives CDR1 SGHTA, CDR2 FQGNSA. This CDR3 has 16 residues. V dropped 4 bases and J dropped 5; count of bases not matched to a gene: 13. The CDR3 here is CASSSGGSAGYETQYF. The CDR3 DNA sequence: TGTGCCAGCAGCTCAGGCGGGTCAGCGGGGTATGAGACCCAGTACTTC.

J is TRBJ2-3 and V is TRBV10-3; 7 bases fit TRBD2. Trimming took 4 bases from V and 0 from J; bases not matched to a gene: 7. The CDR3 runs 16 residues. Germline-derived CDR1 and CDR2 are ENHRY and SYGVKD. The CDR3 sequence is CAISGRSGGSTDTQYF. CDR3 nucleotides: TGTGCCATCAGTGGAAGATCGGGGGGAAGCACAGATACGCAGTATTTT.

The J gene is TRBJ1-3, the V gene TRBV10-3; TRBD1 aligns across 8 bases. Germline CDR1 ENHRY, CDR2 SYGVKD. CDR3 length: 18 residues. V lost 0 bases, J lost 4 bases, and 11 bases stayed unmatched. The CDR3 protein is CAISESFGQGGRGNTIYF. The CDR3 DNA follows: TGTGCCATCAGTGAGTCTTTCGGACAGGGCGGACGAGGAAACACCATATATTTT.

The chain uses TRBV10-3 and TRBJ2-1; TRBD2 matches 9 bases. Trimming removed 3 bases from V and 9 bases from J; junction bases left unmatched: 6. The V gene's germline CDR1 is ENHRY and CDR2 SYGVKD. The CDR3 is 14 residues long. In nucleotides, the CDR3 is TGTGCCATCAGTGATGGGTTAGCGGGGGTTGAGCAGTTCTTC. This encodes CAISDGLAGVEQFF.

This clone occurred once. The J gene is TRBJ1-5, the V gene TRBV6-6; D remains unclear. This CDR3 region has 15 residues. Looked up from germline, CDR1 is MNHNY and CDR2 is SVGAGI (reference sequence). V was trimmed by 0 bases and J by 3 bases, leaving 9 bases between them. Written as DNA, the CDR3 is TGTGCCAGCAGTTACTCGCCGACACACAATCAGCCCCAGCATTTT. This translates into CASSYSPTHNQPQHF.